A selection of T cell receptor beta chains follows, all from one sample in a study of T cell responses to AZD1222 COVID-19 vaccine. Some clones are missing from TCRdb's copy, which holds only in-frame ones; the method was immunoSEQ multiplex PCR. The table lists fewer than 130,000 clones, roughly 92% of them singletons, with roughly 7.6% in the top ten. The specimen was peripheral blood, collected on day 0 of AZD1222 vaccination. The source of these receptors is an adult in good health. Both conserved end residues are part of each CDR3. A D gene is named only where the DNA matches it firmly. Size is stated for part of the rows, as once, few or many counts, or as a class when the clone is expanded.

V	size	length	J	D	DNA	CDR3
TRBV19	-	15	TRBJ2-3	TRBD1	TGTGCCAGTCGACCCGGGACAGGGAGCACAGATACGCAGTATTTT	CASRPGTGSTDTQYF
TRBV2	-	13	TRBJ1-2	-	TGTGCCAGCAGTGGGGCAGGCCGGGGAGGCTACACCTTC	CASSGAGRGGYTF
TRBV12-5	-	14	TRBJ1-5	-	TGTGCTAGTGGCCCGGACAGTCGCAATCAGCCCCAGCATTTT	CASGPDSRNQPQHF
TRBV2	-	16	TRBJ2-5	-	TGTGCCAGCAGTGAAATTGCCCCTATATACCAAGAGACCCAGTACTTC	CASSEIAPIYQETQYF
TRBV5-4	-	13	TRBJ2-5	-	TGTGCCAGCAGCAAGGACTATCGTGAGACCCAGTACTTC	CASSKDYRETQYF
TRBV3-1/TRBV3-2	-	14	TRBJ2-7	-	TGTGCCAGCAGCCGGGGGACTCTCTCCTACGAGCAGTACTTC	CASSRGTLSYEQYF
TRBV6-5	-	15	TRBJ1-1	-	TGTGCCACCAGACCGGGGGGAGAAGGCGAAGCTGAAGCTTTCTTT	CATRPGGEGEAEAFF
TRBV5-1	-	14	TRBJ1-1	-	TGCGCCAGCAGCTTGGCTCAACCGAACACTGAAGCTTTCTTT	CASSLAQPNTEAFF
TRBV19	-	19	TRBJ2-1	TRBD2	TGTGCCAGTAGTATGGGGACTAGCGGGGGATTGCTAAAATACAATGAGCAGTTCTTC	CASSMGTSGGLLKYNEQFF
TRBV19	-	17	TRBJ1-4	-	TGTGCCAGTAGTTCCCAGGGTGGTAGCGCAACTAATGAAAAACTGTTTTTT	CASSSQGGSATNEKLFF
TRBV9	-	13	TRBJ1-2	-	TGTGCCAGCAGCGTAGGCCTTTTAGATGGCTACACCTTC	CASSVGLLDGYTF
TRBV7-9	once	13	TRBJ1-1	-	TGTGCCAGCAGCTTAAGAGAGAACACTGAAGCTTTCTTT	CASSLRENTEAFF
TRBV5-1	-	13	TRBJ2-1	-	TGCGCCAGCAGCAACGACGGTTACAATGAGCAGTTCTTC	CASSNDGYNEQFF
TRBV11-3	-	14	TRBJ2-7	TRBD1	TGTGCCAGCAGCCCGAGACAGGGGGCTGTCGAGCAGTACTTC	CASSPRQGAVEQYF
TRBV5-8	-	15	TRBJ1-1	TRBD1	TGTGCCAGCAGCCCGGGACAGGGTAGGGACACTGAAGCTTTCTTT	CASSPGQGRDTEAFF
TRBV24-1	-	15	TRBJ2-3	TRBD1	TGTGCCACCAGTGAGACCGGACAGGGGACAGATACGCAGTATTTT	CATSETGQGTDTQYF
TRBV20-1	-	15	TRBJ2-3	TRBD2	TGCAGTGCTAGTGGGGAGCGGGGGGTGAGAGATACGCAGTATTTT	CSASGERGVRDTQYF
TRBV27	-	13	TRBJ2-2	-	TGTGCCACCAAAACAGGGTACACCGGGGAGCTGTTTTTT	CATKTGYTGELFF
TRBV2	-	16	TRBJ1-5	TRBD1	TGTGCCAGCAGTGCCGGGACAGGGGGCCCGAATCAGCCCCAGCATTTT	CASSAGTGGPNQPQHF
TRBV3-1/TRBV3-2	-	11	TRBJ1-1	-	TGTGCCAGCAGCCAAGGGGGCGCAGCTTTCTTT	CASSQGGAAFF
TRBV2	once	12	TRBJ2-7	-	TGTGCCAGCAGGACGGACTCCTACGAGCAGTACTTC	CASRTDSYEQYF
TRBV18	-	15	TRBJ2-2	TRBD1	TGTGCCACCAAACCGGGACAGGGTTATACCGGGGAGCTGTTTTTT	CATKPGQGYTGELFF
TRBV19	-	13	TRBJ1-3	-	TGTGCCAGTACAGGGGTGATTGGAAACACCATATATTTT	CASTGVIGNTIYF
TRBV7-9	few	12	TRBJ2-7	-	TGTGCCACCGCCGGGGCCTCCTACGAGCAGTACTTC	CATAGASYEQYF
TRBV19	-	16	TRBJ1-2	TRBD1	TGTGCCAGTAGTCCAACCCCTAACAGGGGCGGGTATGGCTACACCTTC	CASSPTPNRGGYGYTF
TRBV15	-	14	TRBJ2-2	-	TGTGCCACCAGCAGAGATCCAGGGGCCGGGGAGCTGTTTTTT	CATSRDPGAGELFF
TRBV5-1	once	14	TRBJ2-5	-	TGCGCCAGCAGCTTGGATGTAGGGCAAGAGACCCAGTACTTC	CASSLDVGQETQYF
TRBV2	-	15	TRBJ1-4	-	TGTGCCAGCAGTGAGGGGGGGCGAACTAATGAAAAACTGTTTTTT	CASSEGGRTNEKLFF